The clone carrying this T cell receptor beta chain is classed as medium-sized (0.01 to 0.1%). Its antigen is still unknown. The sample belongs to a study of metastatic and nonmetastatic thyroid tumors. Whole-study context: Patients with malignant and benign thyroid disease provided blood and tumor or nodule tissue, whose repertoires were compared. Whole-study findings and limits: TCR beta diversity was reportedly significantly higher in malignant thyroid tumors than benign nodules, in blood and tumor.

Per the study methods: A distant-metastasis classifier for papillary thyroid cancer was built using CDR3 differences across clinicopathological groups. With MiXCR, TCRdb called clones anew from the PCR reads. These V and J calls rely on TCRdb rather than the paper's analysis. Of around 50,000 clones listed, more than 25% are singletons. The CDR3 has 14 amino acids. V shed 3 bases and J shed 4 bases, with 12 bases lying between them. The germline V gene encodes CDR1 MDHEN and CDR2 SYDVKM. Every patient underwent thyroid surgery untreated. Sequenced sample: blood. V gene TRBV28 combines with J gene TRBJ2-5; D gene ambiguous. The sequence was obtained from a female donor with papillary thyroid cancer or a benign thyroid nodule (not recorded which). Some clones in this sample may be carry-over from other donors' samples. In nucleotides, the CDR3 is TGTGCCAGCAGTTTGGCACCCCATGGAGAGACCCAGTACTTC. Protein: CASSLAPHGETQYF.